A single T cell receptor beta chain is shown here with its context. The antigen is undetermined. The germline V and J ends were trimmed by 2 bases and 0 bases, with 15 bases remaining between them. This CDR3 is built from 16 residues. Germline CDR1 GTSNPN, CDR2 SVGIG (reference sequence). Two lung cancer pathologists independently confirmed each histologic diagnosis. Nucleic acids came from premalignant or tumor cells enriched by macro-dissection. This sample stems from a study of immune evolution from preneoplasia to lung adenocarcinoma. General study points: Normal lung had highest clonality; later lesions appeared denser, more diverse. From normal lung to invasive adenocarcinoma, top clone frequencies appeared to decrease.

Assay used: immunoSEQ multiplex PCR; TCRdb lists only in-frame clones, some missing. The sample lists 8,000 or so clones, approximately 85% occurring once. The clonotype was recovered from a person older than 75 with lung adenocarcinoma. The rearrangement links TRBV30 to TRBJ2-3; possible D gene TRBD2, 7 bases. The sequenced material came from FFPE minimally invasive lung adenocarcinoma tissue. The CDR3 DNA follows: TGTGCCTGGAGTAAAGATGGGGGGGCTAGCACAGATACGCAGTATTTT. Translation: CAWSKDGGASTDTQYF.